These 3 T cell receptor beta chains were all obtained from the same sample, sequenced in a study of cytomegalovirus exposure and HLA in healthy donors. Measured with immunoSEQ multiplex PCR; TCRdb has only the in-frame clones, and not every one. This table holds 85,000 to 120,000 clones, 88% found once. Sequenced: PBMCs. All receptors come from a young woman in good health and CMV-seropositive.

CDR3 amino acids: CASSPPPGNTEAFF. In DNA form, the CDR3 reads TGTGCCAGCTCACCACCCCCCGGGAACACTGAAGCTTTCTTT. The V gene is TRBV18, the J gene TRBJ1-1; D gene uncertain. Germline lookup yields CDR1 KGHSH and CDR2 LQKENI. Deletions cut 0 bases from V and 1 base from J, with 6 bases between. The CDR3 contains 14 residues.

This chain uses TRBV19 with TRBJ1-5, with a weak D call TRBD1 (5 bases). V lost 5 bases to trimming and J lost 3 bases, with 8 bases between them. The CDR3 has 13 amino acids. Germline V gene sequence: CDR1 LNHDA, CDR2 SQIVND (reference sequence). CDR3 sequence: CASSQGSNQPQHF. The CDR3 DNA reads TGTGCCAGTAGTCAGGGATCCAATCAGCCCCAGCATTTT.

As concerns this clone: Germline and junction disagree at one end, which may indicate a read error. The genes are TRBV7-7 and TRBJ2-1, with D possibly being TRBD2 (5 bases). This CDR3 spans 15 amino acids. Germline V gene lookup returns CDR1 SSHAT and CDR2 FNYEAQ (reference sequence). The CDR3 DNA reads TGTGCTAGCAGCTCAACGGGAAGCTCCTACAATGAGCAGCTCTTC. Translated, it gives CASSSTGSSYNEQLF.